Only one count was recorded for the clone carrying this TCR beta chain. The target antigen is unknown. At one end the junction does not follow the germline gene, possibly because of a read error. The length of the CDR3 is 13 residues. The germline V gene has CDR1 SEHNR and CDR2 FQNEAQ (reference sequence). Data came from immunoSEQ multiplex PCR; TCRdb stores just in-frame clones and leaves some out. The table has about 6,600 clones, more than 75% seen once; the top ten hold about 11%. The data were obtained in a study of tumour-infiltrating T cells in Burkitt lymphoma. Study summary: All epidemiological Burkitt lymphoma subtypes were represented in the cohort. Survival, overall and progression-free, tracked with productive clonality.

Study-level findings and limits: Several public clonotypes were shared across many Burkitt lymphoma patients.

J is TRBJ2-3 and V is TRBV7-9; D remains unclear. Specimen: tumor tissue. The clonotype comes from a human donor with Burkitt lymphoma. CDR3 sequence: CASSLQSTNTQYF. CDR3 DNA sequence: TGTGCCAGCAGCTTACAGAGCACAAATACGCAGTATTTT.